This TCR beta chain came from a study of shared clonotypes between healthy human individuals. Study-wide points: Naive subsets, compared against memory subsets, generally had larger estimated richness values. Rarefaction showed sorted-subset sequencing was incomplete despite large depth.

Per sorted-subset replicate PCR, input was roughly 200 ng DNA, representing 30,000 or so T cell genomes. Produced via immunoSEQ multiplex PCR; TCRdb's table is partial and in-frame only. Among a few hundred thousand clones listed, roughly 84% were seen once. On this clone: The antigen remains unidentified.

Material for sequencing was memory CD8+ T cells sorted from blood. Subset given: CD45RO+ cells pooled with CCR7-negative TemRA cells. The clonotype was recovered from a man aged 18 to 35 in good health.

The CDR3 DNA reads as TGTGCCAGCAGCTTAAAGTGGGGTCGGCGCGACTCTTATTACACCTTC. As protein: CASSLKWGRRDSYYTF. This sequence joins TRBV7-9 and TRBJ1-2; D is unclear. V lost 2 bases and J 11 bases, leaving 24 bases between the germline ends. The CDR3 sequence is 16 residues long. From germline, CDR1 is SEHNR and CDR2 FQNEAQ (reference sequence).